A selection of T cell receptor beta chains follows, all from one sample in a study of cytomegalovirus exposure and HLA in healthy donors. The assay was immunoSEQ multiplex PCR, and TCRdb's table has in-frame clones only and misses some. The profile covers under 200,000 clones, with about 78% appearing a single time and 2% to 2.5% taken by the ten largest. The sample consisted of PBMCs. These receptors were obtained from a man between 60 and 75 years old in good health and CMV-seronegative. Each CDR3 is given with its conserved first and last residue. Part of the rows lack a size; the others show once, few, many or a class for expanded clones.

clone size	V gene	J gene	CDR3 protein
NA	TRBV27	TRBJ2-7	CASSLGTHTYEQYF
NA	TRBV15	TRBJ2-1	CATSRRAAGGSDNEQFF
NA	TRBV27	TRBJ2-7	CASSQGWEINEQYF
NA	TRBV5-1	TRBJ1-3	CASSQTSTFNSGNTIYF
once	TRBV7-3	TRBJ2-2	CASSLSGRDGELFF
once	TRBV7-6	TRBJ2-7	CASSLARGAEQYF
NA	TRBV25-1	TRBJ2-5	CASSGSGGRETQYF
NA	TRBV2	TRBJ2-7	CASSEGGGSNEQYF
once	TRBV5-4	TRBJ1-6	CASSFRTDRNSPLHF
once	TRBV5-1	TRBJ2-7	CASSSPDPGTYEQYF
NA	TRBV7-8	TRBJ2-7	CASSPRGRRSYEQYF
once	TRBV9	TRBJ2-1	CASSVRGGLAGPYNEQFF
NA	TRBV7-9	TRBJ2-7	CASSFDSPPYEQYF
NA	TRBV9	TRBJ2-1	CASSEGDLNEQFF
NA	TRBV29-1	TRBJ1-1	CSARQGVSGTEAFF
few	TRBV6-6	TRBJ1-2	CASSPPGTGEGYGYTF
once	TRBV28	TRBJ1-3	CASSLPRTGGSGNTIYF
NA	TRBV7-9	TRBJ2-3	CASSSPGLDTQYF
NA	TRBV5-1	TRBJ2-5	CASSRGQGIGQETQYF
NA	TRBV2	TRBJ2-3	CASSEIQGTDTQYF
NA	TRBV5-1	TRBJ2-5	CASSPETGLPETQYF
NA	TRBV5-1	TRBJ2-4	CASSLRPGLIAKNIQYF
NA	TRBV6-1	TRBJ1-2	CASSEAAGDHGYTF